The following is a T cell receptor (beta chain) sequence with its context. Generated by immunoSEQ multiplex PCR, the TCRdb table keeps only in-frame clones and is missing some. The sample holds more than 85,000 clones, around 89% seen once. The sample comes from a study of control samples from healthy donors and cancer patients. From germline, CDR1 is MNHEY and CDR2 SMNVEV (reference sequence). CDR3 size: 13 residues. V lost 4 bases and J 7 bases, leaving 11 bases between the germline ends. The chain employs TRBV27 and TRBJ2-1; D might be TRBD1 or TRBD2, each matching 5 bases. Material for sequencing was blood. The TCR was taken from a woman aged 50 to 60 in good health. The CDR3 sequence is CASSSGTGNEQFF. DNA for the CDR3: TGTGCCAGCAGTTCGGGGACGGGTAATGAGCAGTTCTTC.